This TCR beta chain was found in a study of blood T cell repertoires in COVID-19 (dated by TCRdb to the early 2020s). A note on the overall study: Collaborator samples came from the United States, Italy and Spain and covered acute and convalescent phases of COVID-19. The material from the prospective study consisted of cDNA or gDNA derived from T cells, B-cell-depleted T cells, or PBMCs. The dataset comprised deeply sampled blood TCRbeta repertoires from subjects exposed to, actively infected with, or recovered from COVID-19. The repertoires were released in a freely available public database meant as a resource for research on the immune response to SARS-CoV-2. Samples were obtained from the ongoing ImmuneRACE study (first 160 participants) and from about 1,300 subjects provided by 6 global collaborators. A de-identified subject ID, COVID-19 status, age in years and sex were almost always included in the sample metadata. HLA class I and class II types, where available, came from metadata supplied by the sample provider rather than from assay-based typing. Broader findings and caveats from the paper: The quantity of clinical and demographic metadata differed by source and by participant and was supplied without curation.

As for this clone: Its antigen is still unknown. Base qualities are missing; no much larger clone stands one base away.

Including the terminal cysteine and phenylalanine, the CDR3 comprises 18 residues. Only CDR3 DNA is held: 54 bases, read in frame from base 1. The immunoSEQ Assay, a bias-controlled multiplex PCR, was used to amplify TCRbeta CDR3 regions from genomic DNA. In the source study's methods: The number of nucleated cells in each sample was estimated from the amplification of reference gene primers within the assay. To quantify the absolute abundance of each unique TCRbeta CDR3 rearrangement, sequence reads were collapsed and filtered. Productive Simpson clonality was computed per sample as the square root of Simpson's diversity index over productive rearrangements. TCRdb retrieved this table from immuneACCESS and kept in-frame rearrangements only. Not all clones are present; in checked studies, unresolved V genes account for under half, and no reason is known for the remainder. D and trimming come from the DNA, and the V and J calls and clone size come from that table. In this sample the table shows 30,000 to 45,000 clones, roughly 73% of which occur a single time. The top ten clones comprise less than 40% of the sample.

Whole blood was collected in K2EDTA tubes by collaborating institutions according to the institutions' own protocols. Collaborator samples were shipped for TCRbeta analysis as frozen whole blood, isolated PBMCs, or DNA extracted from either sample type. The TCR comes from a man aged 60 to 75 with acute or convalescent COVID-19. The chain is encoded by TRBV7-5 joined to TRBJ1-4. TRBV7-5 is tagged as a pseudogene. Input material: peripheral blood. CDR3 region: CARSLDLGRVGTNEKLFF. The nucleotides read TGTGCCAGAAGCTTAGATTTGGGGAGGGTGGGAACTAATGAAAAACTGTTTTTT.